This T cell receptor beta chain was profiled in a study of blood T cell repertoires in COVID-19. Per the original data handling: Reference gene primer amplification gave estimated nucleated cell counts. Profiling relied on immunoSEQ multiplex PCR, and the TCRdb table lists in-frame clones only, not all of them. That table gives V, J and clone size, and the DNA gave D and trimming. The sample has 350,000 to 450,000 clones, roughly nine tenths seen once. The CDR3 runs to 17 residues. Per germline, CDR1 LGHNA and CDR2 YNFKEQ. After removal of 1 base from V and 6 bases from J, the junction contained 10 bases not matched to a gene. Ages ranged from about 18 to 89 years, with residence in some 25 US areas. Assignment of participants to cohorts was predicated upon participant-reported clinical history.

This clonotype was obtained from a woman aged 30 to 39 who had recovered from COVID-19. The sequencing input was PBMCs or T cells enriched from blood (not recorded which). The chain is built from TRBV4-2 and TRBJ2-5, with 11 bases lining up with TRBD2. The CDR3 nucleotides are TGTGCCAGCAGCCAAGTCCGAGGGGGGACTAGCGGAAAGACCCAGTACTTC. This gives the protein CASSQVRGGTSGKTQYF.